What follows are 26 T cell receptor beta chains derived from one specimen sequenced in a study of beta chain features in type 1 diabetes. Their specific antigens are unknown. Findings and limits, study-wide: Shorter TCRB CDR3s, moderately but significantly so, were found in Type 1 diabetes patients in all four CD4+ subsets.

Every bit of the isolated RNA underwent reverse transcription, so sequencing read expressed TCRB transcripts. Here immunoSEQ multiplex PCR was the method, and the copy in TCRdb shows in-frame clones only, minus some. The sample contains some 150,000 clones, about 13% of which appear only once. The sequenced sample was central memory CD4+ T cells from blood. These receptor sequences come from a man younger than 35 with type 1 diabetes.

This chain uses TRBV7-9 with TRBJ2-7, with unresolved D. Deletions cut 7 bases from V and 9 bases from J, with 16 bases between. This CDR3 region has 12 residues. CDR1 is SEHNR and CDR2 is FQNEAQ in the germline V gene (reference sequence). CDR3 in amino acids: CASKTMDHRQYF. The CDR3 region has the DNA TGTGCCAGCAAAACTATGGACCATCGGCAGTACTTC.

This clone came up once. CDR3 region: CTSTLSGGVDDTQYF. The CDR3 DNA reads TGCACCAGCACGCTCTCGGGCGGGGTAGACGATACGCAGTATTTT. V is TRBV1 and J is TRBJ2-3; no DNA check was done on the table's D call, TRBD2. TRBV1 constitutes a pseudogene. This CDR3 comprises 15 residues.

The rearrangement links TRBV7-9 to TRBJ1-5; 9 nucleotides line up with TRBD1. Germline-derived CDR1 and CDR2 are SEHNR and FQNEAQ (reference sequence). The junction had 7 bases not matched to a gene; V was cut back by 5 bases and J by 5 bases. The CDR3 is 15 amino acids. The CDR3 nucleotides are TGTGCCAGCAGCCCGGGACAGGGTGTTTATCAGCCCCAGCATTTT. It codes for CASSPGQGVYQPQHF. The full variable domain, rest sourced from reference TRBV7-9 and TRBJ1-5, is DTGVSQNPRHKITKRGQNVTFRCDPISEHNRLYWYRQTLGQGPEFLTYFQNEAQLEKSRLLSDRFSAERPKGSFSTLEIQRTEQGDSAMYLCASSPGQGVYQPQHFGDGTRLSIL.

This rearrangement joins TRBV19 to TRBJ2-5; the D gene could be TRBD1 or TRBD2 (5 bases each). Trimming removed 3 bases at V and 1 base at J, with 12 bases between. The CDR3 extends over 15 amino acids. Germline CDR1 LNHDA, CDR2 SQIVND (reference sequence). The CDR3 is CASSITGTLQETQYF. The CDR3 nucleotides are TGTGCCAGTAGTATCACCGGGACGCTCCAAGAGACCCAGTACTTC.

This clone was seen only a few times. CDR3 residues: CASSQGTSGFREQYF. In DNA, the CDR3 is TGCGCCAGCAGCCAGGGGACTAGCGGTTTTCGCGAGCAGTACTTC. The chain is built from TRBV4-1 and TRBJ2-7; 11 bases map to TRBD2. The V and J ends lost 3 bases and 6 bases, in that order; junction bases with no gene match: 7. Per germline, CDR1 MGHRA and CDR2 YSYEKL. This CDR3 is built from 15 residues.

This clone has more than one count but fewer than ten. The V gene is TRBV7-2, the J gene TRBJ2-7; 9 bases match TRBD1. Germline V gene sequence: CDR1 SGHTA, CDR2 FQGNSA. This CDR3 contains 15 residues. Germline trimming cut 4 bases from V and 4 bases from J; bases unmatched to any gene: 8. DNA of the CDR3: TGTGCCAGCAGCTCTGGGACAGGGAACCAGTACGAGCAGTACTTC. Translated: CASSSGTGNQYEQYF.

This clone was picked up a small number of times. The chain links TRBV20-1 to TRBJ2-2, with D unclear. The CDR3 is 11 amino acids. V lost 1 base and J 8 bases, leaving 5 bases between the germline ends. The germline V gene encodes CDR1 DFQATT and CDR2 SNEGSKA (reference sequence). The CDR3 here is CSARVGGELFF. CDR3 in DNA: TGCAGTGCTAGAGTCGGGGGGGAGCTGTTTTTT.

This chain joins TRBV5-6 and TRBJ2-3; 7 nucleotides align to TRBD2. This CDR3 is built from 16 residues. The V and J ends lost 0 bases and 3 bases, in that order; junction bases with no gene match: 7. Germline assignment: CDR1 SGHDT and CDR2 YYEEEE. The CDR3 nucleotides read TGTGCCAGCAGCTTGGTGGCGGGGGTCAGGACAGATACGCAGTATTTT. It yields the protein CASSLVAGVRTDTQYF.

The genes are TRBV16 and TRBJ1-5, with D unclear. Trimming removed 4 bases at V and 0 bases at J, with 10 bases between. The germline V gene has CDR1 KGHSY and CDR2 FQNENV. CDR3 length: 15 amino acids. CDR3 in amino acids: CASSPLEGSNQPQHF. As DNA, the CDR3 is TGTGCCAGCAGCCCCTTAGAGGGTAGCAATCAGCCCCAGCATTTT. Filled out from reference TRBV16 and TRBJ1-5, the complete variable domain reads GEEVAQTPKHLVRGEGQKAKLYCAPIKGHSYVFWYQQVLKNEFKFLISFQNENVFDETGMPKERFSAKCLPNSPCSLEIQATKLEDSAVYFCASSPLEGSNQPQHFGDGTRLSIL.

This clone was found a few times. The DNA of the CDR3 is TGCGCCAGCAGCCAAGATGGGCGCGTTGATACGCAGTATTTT. This codes for CASSQDGRVDTQYF. This chain connects TRBV4-1 to TRBJ2-3, with D unresolved. The germline gives CDR1 MGHRA, CDR2 YSYEKL. V was clipped by 0 bases and J by 6 bases, with 10 bases between them. This CDR3 has 14 amino acids.

The chain recombines TRBV13 with TRBJ2-5; a weak D match, TRBD2 (6 bases). The J call is doubtful: the DNA matches TRBJ2-7 better. This CDR3 is 14 amino acids long. Germline V lookup: CDR1 PRHDT, CDR2 FYEKMQ (reference sequence). CDR3 bases: TGTGCCAGCAGCTTAGGCCCCCGGGAGTACGAGCAGTACTTC. It codes for CASSLGPREYEQYF.

There are a few counts of this clone. The genes are TRBV6-5 and TRBJ2-1; no reliable D call. Germline lookup yields CDR1 MNHEY and CDR2 SVGAGI. Trimming removed 6 bases at V and 3 bases at J, with 9 bases between. CDR3 length: 13 amino acids. The CDR3, as DNA: TGTGCCAGCAGACAAGACGGCTACAATGAGCAGTTCTTC. Translated: CASRQDGYNEQFF.

V and J are TRBV6-5 and TRBJ1-1; D ambiguous. The germline CDR1 and CDR2 sequences are MNHEY and SVGAGI. V was cut by 5 bases and J by 5 bases, with 15 bases left in between. The CDR3 is 14 residues long. CDR3 coding DNA: TGTGCCAGCAGTGGCCGGGTCCCTAAGACTGAAGCTTTCTTT. This encodes CASSGRVPKTEAFF.

The V and J genes are TRBV28 and TRBJ2-5, with D unresolved. With 5 bases removed from V and 2 bases from J, the gap between germline ends came to 12 bases. This CDR3 region has 14 residues. Looked up from germline, CDR1 is MDHEN and CDR2 is SYDVKM. The CDR3 coding sequence is TGTGCCAGCAGTGACTCCCAAGTTCAAGAGACCCAGTACTTC. Amino acids: CASSDSQVQETQYF.

The CDR3 loop reads CASSGQVTGTEAFF. Written as DNA, the CDR3 is TGTGCCAGCAGCGGACAGGTGACAGGCACTGAAGCTTTCTTT. The chain joins TRBV9 to TRBJ1-1; maybe TRBD1 (6 bases). Germline loops: CDR1 SGDLS, CDR2 YYNGEE. V lost 3 bases and J lost 4, with 13 bases in between. The CDR3 sequence is 14 residues long.

The rearrangement uses TRBV7-9 and TRBJ1-4, with TRBD1 as a possible D gene (5 bases). From germline, CDR1 is SEHNR and CDR2 FQNEAQ (reference sequence). The germline V and J ends were trimmed by 10 bases and 5 bases, with 20 bases remaining between them. The CDR3 is 15 amino acids. The CDR3 here is CATPRRGSENEKLFF. As DNA, the CDR3 is TGTGCCACCCCTCGCCGGGGGTCGGAGAATGAAAAACTGTTTTTT.

J is TRBJ1-2 and V is TRBV30, with unresolved D. Trimming took off 4 bases at V and 7 bases at J, with 13 bases between the two ends. There are 12 residues in the CDR3. Germline V gives CDR1 GTSNPN, CDR2 SVGIG (reference sequence). CDR3 sequence (DNA): TGTGCCTGGACCCTAAGTGAGAGTGGCTACACCTTC. This translates into CAWTLSESGYTF.

This sequence joins TRBV30 and TRBJ1-5, with D unclear. The V and J ends lost 6 bases and 2 bases respectively, with 14 bases between them. Per germline, CDR1 GTSNPN and CDR2 SVGIG (reference sequence). The CDR3 runs to 14 residues. The CDR3 protein is CACGQAKGNQPQHF. CDR3 coding DNA: TGTGCCTGCGGTCAGGCCAAGGGCAATCAGCCCCAGCATTTT.

This rearrangement joins TRBV4-3 to TRBJ1-6; D gene uncertain. This CDR3 is built from 15 residues. Germline V gene sequence: CDR1 LGHNA, CDR2 YSLEER. V was trimmed by 0 bases and J by 9 bases, leaving 12 bases between them. The CDR3 DNA follows: TGCGCCAGCAGCCAAGAGGGTCCCCCGAGTTCACCCCTCCACTTT. Amino acids: CASSQEGPPSSPLHF.

Only a few counts were recorded for this clone. The rearrangement joins TRBV28 to TRBJ2-1; 10 nucleotides agree with TRBD2. The CDR3 is 15 amino acids. Germline V gene sequence: CDR1 MDHEN, CDR2 SYDVKM. V gave up 2 bases and J gave up 6 bases; unmatched junction bases: 4. In nucleotides, the CDR3 is TGTGCCAGCAGTTTAGGACTAGCGGCGATCAATGAGCAGTTCTTC. Translating it yields CASSLGLAAINEQFF.

This rearrangement joins TRBV7-9 to TRBJ2-5, with 8 bases matching TRBD2. The CDR3 runs 13 residues. Germline CDR1 is SEHNR and CDR2 is FQNEAQ (reference sequence). Unmatched junction bases numbered 0, after V lost 3 bases and J lost 3 bases. The CDR3 region has the DNA TGTGCCAGCAGCTTTAGCGGGGAAGAGACCCAGTACTTC. Protein sequence: CASSFSGEETQYF.

There are a few counts of this clone. This chain joins TRBV4-2 and TRBJ1-6; 8 bases agree with TRBD1. Trimming took 4 bases from V and 5 from J; bases not matched to a gene: 4. In germline, CDR1 is LGHNA, CDR2 YNFKEQ. This CDR3 region has 15 residues. CDR3 sequence (DNA): TGTGCCAGCAGCCCTGGGACAGGAGATAATTCACCCCTCCACTTT. Amino acids: CASSPGTGDNSPLHF.

This clone showed up just a few times. The genes are TRBV4-1 and TRBJ1-6; TRBD1 agrees at 10 bases. The CDR3 is 12 amino acids. V lost 8 bases, J lost 10 bases, and 2 bases stayed unmatched. CDR1 and CDR2 from the germline V gene are MGHRA and YSYEKL. CDR3 in amino acids: CASGDRGSPLHF. In DNA, the CDR3 is TGCGCCAGCGGGGACAGGGGCTCACCCCTCCACTTT.

This clone showed up just once. CDR3 loop: CAWNPMGAQEDEKLFF. CDR3 sequence (DNA): TGTGCCTGGAACCCTATGGGGGCCCAGGAGGATGAAAAACTGTTTTTT. The chain recombines TRBV30 with TRBJ1-4; D might be TRBD1 (6 bases). Germline V gene lookup returns CDR1 GTSNPN and CDR2 SVGIG (reference sequence). The CDR3 extends over 16 amino acids. The germline V and J ends were trimmed by 4 bases and 6 bases, with 21 bases remaining between them.

V and J are TRBV6-1 and TRBJ1-5, with 9 bases matching TRBD1. The CDR3 runs to 14 residues. V was clipped by 5 bases and J by 10 bases; unmatched bases: 9. Germline lookup yields CDR1 MNHNS and CDR2 SASEGT. CDR3 DNA: TGTGCCAGCAGTCTTCCGGGACAGGGCAACCCCCAGCATTTT. Translation gives CASSLPGQGNPQHF.

This clone showed up just a few times. The rearrangement uses TRBV7-9 and TRBJ1-2; D is ambiguous. In germline, CDR1 is SEHNR, CDR2 FQNEAQ (reference sequence). The CDR3 loop spans 13 amino acids. Between the trimmed V and J ends, which lost 3 bases and 3 bases, there was a span of 8 bases. The CDR3 protein is CASSFSEDYGYTF. The CDR3 nucleotides are TGTGCCAGCAGCTTCTCGGAGGACTATGGCTACACCTTC. Full variable domain (rest looked up from reference TRBV7-9 and TRBJ1-2): DTGVSQNPRHKITKRGQNVTFRCDPISEHNRLYWYRQTLGQGPEFLTYFQNEAQLEKSRLLSDRFSAERPKGSFSTLEIQRTEQGDSAMYLCASSFSEDYGYTFGSGTRLTVV.